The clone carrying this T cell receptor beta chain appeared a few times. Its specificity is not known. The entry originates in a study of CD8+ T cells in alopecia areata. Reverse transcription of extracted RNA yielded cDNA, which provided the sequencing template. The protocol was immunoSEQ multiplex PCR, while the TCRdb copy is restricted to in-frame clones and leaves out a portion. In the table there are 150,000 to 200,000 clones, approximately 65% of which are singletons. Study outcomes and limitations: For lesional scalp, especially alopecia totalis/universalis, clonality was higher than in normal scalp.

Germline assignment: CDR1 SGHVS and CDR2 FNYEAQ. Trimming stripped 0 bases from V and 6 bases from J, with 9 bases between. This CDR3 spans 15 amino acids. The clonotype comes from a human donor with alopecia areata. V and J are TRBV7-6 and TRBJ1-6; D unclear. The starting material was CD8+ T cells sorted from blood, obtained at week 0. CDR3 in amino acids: CASSLAKGSNSPLHF. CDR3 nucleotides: TGTGCCAGCAGCTTAGCGAAAGGAAGTAATTCACCCCTCCACTTT.